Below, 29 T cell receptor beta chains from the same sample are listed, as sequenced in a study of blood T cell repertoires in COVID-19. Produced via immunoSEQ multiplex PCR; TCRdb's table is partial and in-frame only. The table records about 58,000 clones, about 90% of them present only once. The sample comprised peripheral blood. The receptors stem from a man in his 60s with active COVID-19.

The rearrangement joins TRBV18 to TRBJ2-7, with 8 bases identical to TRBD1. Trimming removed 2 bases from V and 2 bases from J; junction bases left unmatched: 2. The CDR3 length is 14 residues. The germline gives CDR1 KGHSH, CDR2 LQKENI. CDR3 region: CASSPGGQAYEQYF. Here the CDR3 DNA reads TGTGCCAGCTCACCAGGGGGACAGGCCTACGAGCAGTACTTC.

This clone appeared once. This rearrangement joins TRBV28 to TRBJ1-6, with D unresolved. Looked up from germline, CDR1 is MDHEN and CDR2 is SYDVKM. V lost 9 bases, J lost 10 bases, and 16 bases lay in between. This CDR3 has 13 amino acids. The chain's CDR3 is CASIRGSFSPLHF. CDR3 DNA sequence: TGTGCCAGTATTCGAGGCAGCTTCTCACCCCTCCACTTT.

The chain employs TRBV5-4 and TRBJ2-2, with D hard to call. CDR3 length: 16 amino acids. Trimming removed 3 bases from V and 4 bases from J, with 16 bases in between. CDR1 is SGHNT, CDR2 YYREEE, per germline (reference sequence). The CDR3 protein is CASSSEHTSFTGELFF. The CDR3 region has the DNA TGTGCCAGCAGCTCCGAACATACAAGTTTCACCGGGGAGCTGTTTTTT. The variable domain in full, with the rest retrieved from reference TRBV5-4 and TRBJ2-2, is ETGVTQSPTHLIKTRGQQVTLRCSSQSGHNTVSWYQQALGQGPQFIFQYYREEENGRGNFPPRFSGLQFPNYSSELNVNALELDDSALYLCASSSEHTSFTGELFFGEGSRLTVL.

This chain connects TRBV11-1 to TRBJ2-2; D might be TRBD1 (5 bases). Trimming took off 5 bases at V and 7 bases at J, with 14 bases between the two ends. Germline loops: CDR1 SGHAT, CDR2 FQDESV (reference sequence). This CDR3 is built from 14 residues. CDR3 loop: CASSPGWGIGELFF. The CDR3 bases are TGTGCCAGCAGCCCAGGCTGGGGCATCGGGGAGCTGTTTTTT.

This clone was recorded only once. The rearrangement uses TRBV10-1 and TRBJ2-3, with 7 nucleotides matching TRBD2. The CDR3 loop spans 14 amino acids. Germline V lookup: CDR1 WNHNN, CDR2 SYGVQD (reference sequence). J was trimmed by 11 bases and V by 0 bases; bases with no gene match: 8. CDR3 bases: TGCGCCAGCAGTGAGTCAACGGAAGGACTAGGGCAGTATTTT. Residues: CASSESTEGLGQYF.

CDR3 sequence: CASTESGISGNTIYF. The DNA for the CDR3 is TGTGCCAGCACCGAATCAGGGATCTCTGGAAACACCATATATTTT. V gene TRBV3-1 (or the pseudogene TRBV3-2) combines with J gene TRBJ1-3; possible D gene TRBD1, 5 bases. Germline CDR1 LGHDT, CDR2 YNNKEL (reference sequence). V lost 7 bases and J lost 0, with 13 bases in between. The CDR3 loop spans 15 amino acids.

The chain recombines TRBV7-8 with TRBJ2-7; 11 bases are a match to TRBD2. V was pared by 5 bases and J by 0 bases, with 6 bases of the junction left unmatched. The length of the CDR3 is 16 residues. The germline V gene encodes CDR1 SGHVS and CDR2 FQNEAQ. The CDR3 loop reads CASSIYSGGASYEQYF. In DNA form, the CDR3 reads TGTGCCAGCAGCATTTATAGCGGGGGGGCCTCCTACGAGCAGTACTTC.

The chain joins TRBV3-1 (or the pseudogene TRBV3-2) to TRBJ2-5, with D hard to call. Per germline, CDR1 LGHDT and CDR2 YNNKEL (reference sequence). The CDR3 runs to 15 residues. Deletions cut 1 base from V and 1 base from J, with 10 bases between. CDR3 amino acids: CASSQAQIFQETQYF. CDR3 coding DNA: TGTGCCAGCAGCCAAGCACAGATATTCCAAGAGACCCAGTACTTC.

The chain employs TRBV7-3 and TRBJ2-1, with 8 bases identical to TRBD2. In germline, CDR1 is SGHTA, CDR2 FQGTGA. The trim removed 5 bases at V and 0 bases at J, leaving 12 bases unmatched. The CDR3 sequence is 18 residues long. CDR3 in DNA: TGTGCCAGCAGCCCGGCCGGGGGGGGTAAAAGCTCCTACAATGAGCAGTTCTTC. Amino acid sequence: CASSPAGGGKSSYNEQFF.

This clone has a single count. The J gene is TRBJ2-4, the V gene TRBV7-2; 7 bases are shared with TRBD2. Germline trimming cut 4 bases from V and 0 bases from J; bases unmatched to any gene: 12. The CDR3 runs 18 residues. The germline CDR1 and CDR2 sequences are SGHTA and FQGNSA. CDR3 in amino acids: CASSSYQGGRLAKNIQYF. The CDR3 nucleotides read TGTGCCAGCAGCTCCTACCAGGGCGGGAGACTAGCCAAAAACATTCAGTACTTC.

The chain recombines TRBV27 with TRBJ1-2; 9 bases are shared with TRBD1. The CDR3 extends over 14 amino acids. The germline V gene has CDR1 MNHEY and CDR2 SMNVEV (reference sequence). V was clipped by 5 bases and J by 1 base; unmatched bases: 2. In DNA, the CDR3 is TGTGCCAGCAGTCGGGACAGGGATAACTATGGCTACACCTTC. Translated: CASSRDRDNYGYTF.

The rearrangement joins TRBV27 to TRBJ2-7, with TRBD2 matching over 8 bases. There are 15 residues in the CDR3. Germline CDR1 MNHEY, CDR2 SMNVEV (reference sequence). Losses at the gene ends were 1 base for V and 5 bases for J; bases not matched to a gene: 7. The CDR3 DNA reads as TGTGCCAGCAGTTTATGGGCGGGGGGCACAAACGAGCAGTACTTC. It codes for CASSLWAGGTNEQYF.

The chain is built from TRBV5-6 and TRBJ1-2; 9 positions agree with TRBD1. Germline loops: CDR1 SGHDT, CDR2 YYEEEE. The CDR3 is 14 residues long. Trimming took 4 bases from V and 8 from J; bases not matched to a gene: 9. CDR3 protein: CASSLSGTGNGYTF. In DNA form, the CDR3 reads TGTGCCAGCAGCCTCTCCGGGACAGGGAACGGCTACACCTTC.

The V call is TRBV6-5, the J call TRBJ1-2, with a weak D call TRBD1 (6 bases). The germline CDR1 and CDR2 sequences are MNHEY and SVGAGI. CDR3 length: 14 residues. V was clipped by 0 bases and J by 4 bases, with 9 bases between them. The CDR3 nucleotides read TGTGCCAGCAGTTACTCCCAGGGGCGCTATGGCTACACCTTC. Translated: CASSYSQGRYGYTF.

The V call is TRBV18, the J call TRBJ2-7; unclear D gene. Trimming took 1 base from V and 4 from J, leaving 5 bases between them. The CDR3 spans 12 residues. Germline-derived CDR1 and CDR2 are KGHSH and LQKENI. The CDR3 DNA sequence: TGTGCCAGCTCACCACAACTTTACGAGCAGTACTTC. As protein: CASSPQLYEQYF.

DNA of the CDR3: TGTGCCAGCAGTAACAGGGGCCGCACAGATACGCAGTATTTT. As protein: CASSNRGRTDTQYF. The rearrangement links TRBV6-6 to TRBJ2-3; 7 bases align to TRBD1. Germline V gene data show CDR1 as MNHNY and CDR2 as SVGAGI (reference sequence). V gave up 5 bases and J gave up 1 base; unmatched junction bases: 3. This CDR3 is 14 amino acids long.

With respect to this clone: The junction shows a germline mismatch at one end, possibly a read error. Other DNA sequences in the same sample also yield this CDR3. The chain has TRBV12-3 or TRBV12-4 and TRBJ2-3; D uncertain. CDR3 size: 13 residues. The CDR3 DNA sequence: TGTGCCAGCAGTCCTCGCAGGCAAGATACGCAATATTTT. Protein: CASSPRRQDTQYF.

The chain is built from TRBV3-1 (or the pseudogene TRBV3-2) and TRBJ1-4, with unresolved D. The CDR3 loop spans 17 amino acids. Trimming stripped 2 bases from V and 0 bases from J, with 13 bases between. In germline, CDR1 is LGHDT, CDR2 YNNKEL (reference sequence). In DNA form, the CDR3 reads TGTGCCAGCAGCCAATCCGGGGTCGGTGCAACTAATGAAAAACTGTTTTTT. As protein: CASSQSGVGATNEKLFF.

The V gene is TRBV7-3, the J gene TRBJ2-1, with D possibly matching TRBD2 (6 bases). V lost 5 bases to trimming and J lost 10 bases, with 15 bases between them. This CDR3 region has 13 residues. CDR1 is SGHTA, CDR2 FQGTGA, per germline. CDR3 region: CASSQNPSGEQFF. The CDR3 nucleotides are TGTGCCAGCAGCCAAAACCCCAGCGGGGAGCAGTTCTTC.

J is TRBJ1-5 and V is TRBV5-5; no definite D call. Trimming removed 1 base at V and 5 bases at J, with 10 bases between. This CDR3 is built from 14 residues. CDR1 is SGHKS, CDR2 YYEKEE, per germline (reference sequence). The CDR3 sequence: CASSLRLLDQPQHF. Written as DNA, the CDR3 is TGTGCCAGCAGCTTGAGATTGTTAGATCAGCCCCAGCATTTT.

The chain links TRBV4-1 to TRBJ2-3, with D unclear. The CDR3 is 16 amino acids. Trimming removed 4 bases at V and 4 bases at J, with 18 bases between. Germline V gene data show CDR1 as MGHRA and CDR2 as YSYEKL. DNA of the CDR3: TGCGCCAGCAGCCCGCACTACGTTCTCGATGCAGATACGCAGTATTTT. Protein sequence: CASSPHYVLDADTQYF.

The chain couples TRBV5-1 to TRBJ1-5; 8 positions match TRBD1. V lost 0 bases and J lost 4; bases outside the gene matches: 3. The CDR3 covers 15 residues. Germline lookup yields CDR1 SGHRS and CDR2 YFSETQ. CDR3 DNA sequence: TGCGCCAGCAGCTTGGGGGACAGGCTTAATCAGCCCCAGCATTTT. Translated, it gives CASSLGDRLNQPQHF.

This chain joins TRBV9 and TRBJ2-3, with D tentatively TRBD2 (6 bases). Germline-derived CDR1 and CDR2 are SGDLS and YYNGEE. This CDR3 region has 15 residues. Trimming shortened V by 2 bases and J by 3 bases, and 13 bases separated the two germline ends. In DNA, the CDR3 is TGTGCCAGCAGCGTTTTCGCGGGATTGACAGATACGCAGTATTTT. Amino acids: CASSVFAGLTDTQYF.

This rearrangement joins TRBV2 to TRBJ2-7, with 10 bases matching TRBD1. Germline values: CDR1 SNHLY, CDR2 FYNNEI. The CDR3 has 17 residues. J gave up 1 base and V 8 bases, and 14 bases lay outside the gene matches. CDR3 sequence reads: CASRRDRGQVRSYEQYF. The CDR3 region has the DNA TGTGCCAGCCGACGTGACAGGGGGCAGGTTAGGTCCTACGAGCAGTACTTC. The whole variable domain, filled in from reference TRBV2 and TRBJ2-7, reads EPEVTQTPSHQVTQMGQEVILRCVPISNHLYFYWYRQILGQKVEFLVSFYNNEISEKSEIFDDQFSVERPDGSNFTLKIRSTKLEDSAMYFCASRRDRGQVRSYEQYFGPGTRLTVT.

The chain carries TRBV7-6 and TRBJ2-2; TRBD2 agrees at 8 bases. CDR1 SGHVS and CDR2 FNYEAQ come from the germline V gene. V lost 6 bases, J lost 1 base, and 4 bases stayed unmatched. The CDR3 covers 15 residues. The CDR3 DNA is TGTGCCAGCAGATTGGGACTAGGGAACACCGGGGAGCTGTTTTTT. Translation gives CASRLGLGNTGELFF.

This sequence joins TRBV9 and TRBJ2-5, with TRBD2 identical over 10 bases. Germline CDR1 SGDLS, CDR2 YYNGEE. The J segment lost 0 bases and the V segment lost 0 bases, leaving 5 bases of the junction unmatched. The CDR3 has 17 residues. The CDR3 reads CASSVGTSGVYQETQYF. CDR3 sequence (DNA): TGTGCCAGCAGCGTAGGTACTAGCGGGGTGTACCAAGAGACCCAGTACTTC.

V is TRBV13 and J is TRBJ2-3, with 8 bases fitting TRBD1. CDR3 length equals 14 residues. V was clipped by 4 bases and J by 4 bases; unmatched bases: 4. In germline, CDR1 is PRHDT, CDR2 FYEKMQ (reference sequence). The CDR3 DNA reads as TGTGCCAGCAGCTCCGGACAGGGTGCAGATACGCAGTATTTT. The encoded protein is CASSSGQGADTQYF. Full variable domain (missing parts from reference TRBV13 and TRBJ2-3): AAGVIQSPRHLIKEKRETATLKCYPIPRHDTVYWYQQGPGQDPQFLISFYEKMQSDKGSIPDRFSAQQFSDYHSELNMSSLELGDSALYFCASSSGQGADTQYFGPGTRLTVL.

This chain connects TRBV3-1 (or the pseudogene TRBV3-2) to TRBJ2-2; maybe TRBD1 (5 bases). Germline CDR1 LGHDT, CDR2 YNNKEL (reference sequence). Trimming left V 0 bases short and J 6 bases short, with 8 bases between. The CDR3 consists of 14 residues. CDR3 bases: TGTGCCAGCAGCCAAGATGGGGCGCCCGGGGAGCTGTTTTTT. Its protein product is CASSQDGAPGELFF.

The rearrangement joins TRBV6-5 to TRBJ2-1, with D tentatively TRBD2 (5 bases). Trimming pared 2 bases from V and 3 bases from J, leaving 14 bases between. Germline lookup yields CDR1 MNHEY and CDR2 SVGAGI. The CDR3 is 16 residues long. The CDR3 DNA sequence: TGTGCCAGCAGTTACGCCCCAGGAGCGGACTACAATGAGCAGTTCTTC. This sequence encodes CASSYAPGADYNEQFF.